Listed here are 31 T cell receptor beta chains from one sample, sequenced in a study of T cells of healthy individuals. TCRdb analysed the 5' RACE reads with MiXCR anew, one entry per CDR3 protein. This sample has 63,000 or so distinct CDR3 sequences; 15% to 20% occur once, and the top ten carry approximately 4.8%. The receptors were sampled from a human donor in good health.

The chain is built from TRBV5-6 and TRBJ1-2; no firm D call. The CDR3 runs to 11 residues. Germline CDR1 is SGHDT and CDR2 is YYEEEE. Deletions cut 8 bases from V and 8 bases from J, with 13 bases between. CDR3 nucleotides: TGTGCCAGTAGTATAGCCTGGGGCTACACCTTC. This gives the protein CASSIAWGYTF.

Many counts were recorded for this clonotype. In DNA, the CDR3 is TGTGCCAGCAGTTTCGGGGGGATACAATACGAGCAGTACTTC. Encoded protein: CASSFGGIQYEQYF. This chain connects TRBV6-6 to TRBJ2-7, with 7 bases lining up with TRBD2. The germline CDR1 and CDR2 sequences are MNHNY and SVGAGI (reference sequence). V lost 4 bases and J lost 4; bases outside the gene matches: 7. This CDR3 comprises 14 residues.

In its sample, this clonotype was seen many times. J is TRBJ1-5 and V is TRBV25-1; TRBD1 matches 7 bases. This CDR3 region has 14 residues. After removal of 5 bases from V and 3 bases from J, the junction contained 4 bases not matched to a gene. Germline CDR1 and CDR2: MGHDK and SYGVNS. The CDR3 DNA is TGTGCCAGCAGTTCCGGACAGGACAATCAGCCCCAGCATTTT. It translates to CASSSGQDNQPQHF.

On this clonotype: One junction end disagrees with the germline gene, perhaps due to a read error. The chain carries TRBV15 and TRBJ2-7, with D perhaps assigned TRBD1 or TRBD2 (5 bases each). The germline V gene has CDR1 LNHNV and CDR2 YYDKDF (reference sequence). CDR3 length equals 15 residues. Here the CDR3 DNA reads TGTGCCACCAGAAGAGCAGGGACCAGGTTCTACGAGCAGTACTTC. It is translated as CATRRAGTRFYEQYF.

This clonotype has just a few counts. J is TRBJ1-2 and V is TRBV7-9; 8 bases align to TRBD1. CDR1 SEHNR and CDR2 FQNEAQ come from the germline V gene (reference sequence). The junction had 5 bases not matched to a gene; V was cut back by 8 bases and J by 3 bases. The CDR3 runs to 13 residues. DNA for the CDR3: TGTGCCAGCGTTGGGACAGGAGACTATGGCTACACCTTC. Translated, it gives CASVGTGDYGYTF.

This clonotype was counted ten times or more. The V call is TRBV29-1, the J call TRBJ1-1; 7 nucleotides align to TRBD1. V trimming: 5 bases; J trimming: 5 bases; junction bases outside the gene matches: 8. The germline gives CDR1 SQVTM, CDR2 ANQGSEA. The length of the CDR3 is 13 residues. Here the CDR3 reads CSVKTGQMTEAFF. The CDR3 region has the DNA TGCAGCGTTAAAACGGGACAGATGACTGAAGCTTTCTTT.

This clonotype has a count of ten or more. This sequence joins TRBV28 and TRBJ2-7; 10 nucleotides line up with TRBD1. Germline V CDR1 and CDR2: MDHEN, SYDVKM. The ends lost 6 bases at V and 3 bases at J; junction bases unmatched: 5. This CDR3 region has 14 residues. The DNA for the CDR3 is TGTGCCAGCAGACCCAGGACAGGGGGCTACGAGCAGTACTTC. Its protein is CASRPRTGGYEQYF.

This clonotype was counted only a few times. The chain recombines TRBV7-2 with TRBJ1-2, with D maybe TRBD1 (5 bases). The V and J ends lost 5 bases and 6 bases respectively, with 25 bases between them. CDR1 SGHTA and CDR2 FQGNSA come from the germline V gene. The CDR3 spans 17 residues. This CDR3 reads CASSTLGGTRHRDGYTF. CDR3 DNA: TGTGCCAGCAGCACTCTCGGCGGGACGCGACACCGAGATGGCTACACCTTC.

The rearrangement joins TRBV7-8 to TRBJ2-3, with a tentative D call TRBD2 (6 bases). Trimming removed 1 base at V and 2 bases at J, with 13 bases between. CDR1 is SGHVS, CDR2 FQNEAQ, per germline. The CDR3 runs 16 residues. CDR3 residues: CASSLVDGGTTDTQYF. The CDR3 DNA reads as TGTGCCAGCAGCTTAGTAGATGGCGGGACCACAGATACGCAGTATTTT.

The rearrangement joins TRBV11-2 to TRBJ2-2; D is ambiguous. The germline CDR1 and CDR2 sequences are SGHAT and FQNNGV. Deletions cut 4 bases from V and 5 bases from J, with 8 bases between. The CDR3 runs to 13 residues. CDR3 sequence reads: CASSSDPTGELFF. The CDR3 DNA reads TGTGCCAGCAGCTCGGACCCTACCGGGGAGCTGTTTTTT.

This clonotype was picked up a small number of times. V usage is TRBV29-1 and J usage is TRBJ1-1, with D possibly TRBD1 on 6 matching bases. Trimming pared 4 bases from V and 4 bases from J, leaving 10 bases between. Germline V gives CDR1 SQVTM, CDR2 ANQGSEA. This CDR3 comprises 12 residues. This chain's CDR3 is CSVAEGGTEAFF. CDR3 nucleotides: TGCAGCGTTGCGGAGGGGGGCACTGAAGCTTTCTTT.

A few counts support this clonotype. The chain has TRBV4-3 and TRBJ2-7; the D is unclear. V lost 2 bases and J lost 5, with 10 bases in between. Germline loops: CDR1 LGHNA, CDR2 YSLEER. The CDR3 extends over 13 amino acids. CDR3 protein: CASSQLGWDEQYF. The CDR3 DNA is TGCGCCAGCAGCCAATTGGGCTGGGACGAGCAGTACTTC.

This clonotype occurred many times. The chain uses TRBV7-2 and TRBJ1-1, with D maybe TRBD1 (5 bases). This CDR3 contains 15 residues. Germline V gives CDR1 SGHTA, CDR2 FQGNSA. The germline V and J ends were trimmed by 4 bases and 1 base, with 13 bases remaining between them. The CDR3 region has the DNA TGTGCCAGCAGCTCCGTGACAGCCCCGAACACTGAAGCTTTCTTT. It translates to CASSSVTAPNTEAFF.

The chain combines TRBV5-1 with TRBJ2-7; D remains unclear. V shed 4 bases and J shed 2 bases, with 10 bases lying between them. The CDR3 runs 13 residues. Germline loops: CDR1 SGHRS, CDR2 YFSETQ. The CDR3 loop reads CASSQDATYEQYF. CDR3 DNA sequence: TGCGCCAGCAGCCAGGACGCCACCTACGAGCAGTACTTC.

This clonotype was recorded at least ten times. This chain connects TRBV10-2 to TRBJ2-3, with no clear D. The germline V and J ends were trimmed by 8 bases and 2 bases, with 14 bases remaining between them. CDR3 size: 14 residues. Germline loops: CDR1 WSHSY, CDR2 SAAADI. CDR3 amino acids: CASDQDGTTDTQYF. The CDR3 DNA reads TGCGCCAGCGATCAGGACGGCACCACAGATACGCAGTATTTT.

At least ten counts were recorded for this clonotype. The chain couples TRBV30 to TRBJ2-7; either TRBD1 or TRBD2 may fit D (5 bases each). The CDR3 loop spans 13 amino acids. The V and J ends lost 4 bases and 4 bases respectively, with 14 bases between them. Germline CDR1 and CDR2: GTSNPN and SVGIG (reference sequence). CDR3 sequence: CAWNWGSSYEQYF. The CDR3 DNA follows: TGTGCCTGGAATTGGGGGAGTTCTTACGAGCAGTACTTC.

This clonotype occurred many times. The V and J genes are TRBV5-1 and TRBJ2-1; TRBD1 agrees at 9 bases. Germline CDR1 reads SGHRS; CDR2 reads YFSETQ. V lost 7 bases to trimming and J lost 10 bases; unmatched junction nucleotides: 9. The CDR3 is 13 amino acids. The DNA of the CDR3 is TGCGCCAGCCAGCCCCCGGGACAGGGAGAGCAGTTCTTC. This sequence encodes CASQPPGQGEQFF.

The CDR3 spells CASSLEQTQYF. The CDR3 DNA reads TGCGCCAGCAGCTTGGAGCAGACCCAGTACTTC. The V and J genes are TRBV5-1 and TRBJ2-5; D ambiguous. Deletions cut 0 bases from V and 6 bases from J, with 3 bases between. CDR3 length equals 11 residues. CDR1 and CDR2 (germline): SGHRS, YFSETQ.

This clonotype was seen many times. The V and J genes are TRBV12-3 or TRBV12-4 and TRBJ1-2; 8 bases match TRBD1. This CDR3 has 13 amino acids. Trimming removed 6 bases from V and 4 bases from J; junction bases left unmatched: 4. The CDR3 DNA sequence: TGTGCCAGCAGCCCCAGGGGGCCCTATGGCTACACCTTC. It specifies CASSPRGPYGYTF.

A few counts support this clonotype. The chain has TRBV11-2 and TRBJ1-3, with D uncertain. Per germline, CDR1 SGHAT and CDR2 FQNNGV. The CDR3 runs 14 residues. V lost 7 bases and J lost 0, with 10 bases in between. This chain's CDR3 is CASKAGLSGNTIYF. For the CDR3, the DNA is TGTGCCAGCAAAGCAGGACTCTCTGGAAACACCATATATTTT.

This clonotype was counted between two and nine times. J is TRBJ2-1 and V is TRBV28; 10 bases fit TRBD2. The CDR3 consists of 14 residues. Germline-derived CDR1 and CDR2 are MDHEN and SYDVKM. The V segment lost 10 bases and the J segment 5 bases; nucleotides outside the gene matches: 8. CDR3 nucleotide sequence: TGTGCCACCCGAGCGGGGGGGAAAAACAATGAGCAGTTCTTC. This codes for CATRAGGKNNEQFF.

This clonotype was picked up many times. The rearrangement links TRBV28 to TRBJ2-7, with D possibly matching TRBD1 (6 bases). In germline, CDR1 is MDHEN, CDR2 SYDVKM. Trimming stripped 3 bases from V and 12 bases from J, with 12 bases between. The CDR3 covers 11 residues. CDR3 protein: CASSLGAWGYF. For the CDR3, the DNA is TGTGCCAGCAGTTTGGGGGCGTGGGGGTACTTC.

This clonotype was counted ten times or more. The chain is built from TRBV10-3 and TRBJ1-1; perhaps TRBD1 as D (6 bases). Between the trimmed V and J ends, which lost 8 bases and 4 bases, there was a span of 14 bases. The CDR3 consists of 13 residues. CDR1 and CDR2 from the germline V gene are ENHRY and SYGVKD. This CDR3 is CAIRGGYGTEAFF. For the CDR3, the DNA is TGTGCCATCCGAGGGGGATACGGCACTGAAGCTTTCTTT.

V gene TRBV7-6 combines with J gene TRBJ1-1, with unresolved D. From germline, CDR1 is SGHVS and CDR2 FNYEAQ. The length of the CDR3 is 14 residues. The V end was cut by 5 bases, the J end by 5 bases, with 15 bases between. The CDR3 protein is CASSETVKGTEAFF. The CDR3 DNA reads TGTGCCAGCAGCGAGACCGTCAAGGGAACTGAAGCTTTCTTT. Filled out from reference TRBV7-6 and TRBJ1-1, the complete variable domain reads GAGVSQSPRYKVTKRGQDVALRCDPISGHVSLYWYRQALGQGPEFLTYFNYEAQQDKSGLPNDRFSAERPEGSISTLTIQRTEQRDSAMYRCASSETVKGTEAFFGQGTRLTVV.

The chain couples TRBV9 to TRBJ1-3; D is possibly TRBD1 (5 bases). CDR3 length: 15 residues. Trimming stripped 2 bases from V and 4 bases from J, with 13 bases between. Per germline, CDR1 SGDLS and CDR2 YYNGEE. The CDR3 DNA follows: TGTGCCAGCAGCGTGGACATCTCGAACGGAAACACCATATATTTT. This codes for CASSVDISNGNTIYF.

As to this clonotype: A read error is possible here, since a much larger clone lies one base away. V is TRBV4-1 and J is TRBJ1-2; D gene uncertain. The germline V gene has CDR1 MGHRA and CDR2 YSYEKL. The CDR3 is made up of 17 amino acids. The V end was cut by 2 bases, the J end by 1 base, with 17 bases between. The CDR3 coding sequence is TGCGCCAGCAGCCAACGGACGGAGAGGCGAGATAACTATGGCTACACCTTC. Translation: CASSQRTERRDNYGYTF.

CDR3 sequence reads: CSARAPGTRNQPQHF. The CDR3 DNA follows: TGCAGTGCTAGAGCCCCCGGGACAAGGAATCAGCCCCAGCATTTT. The chain uses TRBV20-1 and TRBJ1-5, with D tentatively TRBD1 (6 bases). CDR3 length equals 15 residues. The germline CDR1 and CDR2 sequences are DFQATT and SNEGSKA (reference sequence). The V gene lost 1 base and the J gene lost 4 bases, with 14 bases spanning the gap.

The chain is built from TRBV5-5 and TRBJ2-7; 8 nucleotides agree with TRBD2. Germline loops: CDR1 SGHKS, CDR2 YYEKEE (reference sequence). V gave up 4 bases and J gave up 2 bases; unmatched junction bases: 8. The CDR3 length is 15 residues. This CDR3 is CASSHIAGQAYEQYF. CDR3 coding DNA: TGTGCCAGCAGCCATATAGCGGGGCAAGCCTACGAGCAGTACTTC.

This clonotype was observed at least ten times. The chain carries TRBV6-5 and TRBJ1-4; D is perhaps TRBD1 (5 bases). The V and J ends lost 6 bases and 10 bases respectively, with 12 bases between them. The CDR3 spans 12 residues. CDR1 and CDR2 (germline): MNHEY, SVGAGI. The CDR3 DNA sequence: TGTGCCAGCAGAGCGGGGCCAGGAAAACTGTTTTTT. This gives the protein CASRAGPGKLFF.

The chain couples TRBV15 to TRBJ1-1; D is perhaps TRBD1 (6 bases). In germline, CDR1 is LNHNV, CDR2 YYDKDF (reference sequence). V was clipped by 1 base and J by 0 bases, with 27 bases between them. The CDR3 length is 21 residues. The CDR3 loop is CATSRVSLASDRLELNTEAFF. CDR3 nucleotides: TGTGCCACCAGCAGAGTATCACTGGCATCTGACAGGCTTGAACTGAACACTGAAGCTTTCTTT.

The rearrangement joins TRBV7-8 to TRBJ2-7; TRBD1 or TRBD2 may be the D gene (5 bases each). The ends were cut back, 5 bases at V and 2 bases at J, with 13 bases in the middle. This CDR3 spans 14 amino acids. Germline V gene lookup returns CDR1 SGHVS and CDR2 FQNEAQ. The CDR3 protein is CASSTPGSPYEQYF. Here the CDR3 DNA reads TGTGCCAGCAGCACCCCAGGGAGCCCCTACGAGCAGTACTTC.